This T cell receptor (beta chain) was captured in a study of T cell repertoires in cytomegalovirus infection. About the study: CMV epitopes that were recently identified and HLA-C-restricted were used alongside well-studied HLA-B-restricted ones. CMV infection plus the matching HLA type was flagged by public TCR beta signatures.

The V gene lost 0 bases and the J gene lost 5 bases, with 10 bases spanning the gap. This CDR3 region has 15 residues. Looked up from germline, CDR1 is SGHTA and CDR2 is FQGNSA. A few counts support this clonotype. The antigen is unknown. Study findings and constraints: HLA-C-restricted CMV-specific TCR beta clonotypes were dominant in the ex vivo response. Summed frequency of public TCR beta families distinguished CMV carriers with the relevant HLA.

TCRdb called the reads again in MiXCR, with one record for every CDR3 protein. The data show 51,000 or so distinct CDR3 sequences, 20% seen once. This sample comprised CD8+ T cells from cultured PBMCs, obtained from culture after CMV antigen stimulation. This receptor was taken from a human donor in good health (CMV status not recorded). Some clones in this sample may be carry-over from other donors' samples. J is TRBJ2-2 and V is TRBV7-2; D remains unclear. This CDR3 reads CASSLALFGTGELFF. In nucleotides, the CDR3 is TGTGCCAGCAGCTTAGCGCTATTTGGGACCGGGGAGCTGTTTTTT. Using reference TRBV7-2 and TRBJ2-2 for the parts outside the CDR3, the full variable domain is GAGVSQSPSNKVTEKGKDVELRCDPISGHTALYWYRQSLGQGLEFLIYFQGNSAPDKSGLPSDRFSAERTGGSVSTLTIQRTQQEDSAVYLCASSLALFGTGELFFGEGSRLTVL.